The rows below give T cell receptor beta chains drawn from one sample of a study of vaccination and CD4 T cells after COVID-19. In TCRdb, the PCR reads were re-called with MiXCR into one record per CDR3 protein. The profile shows roughly 3,500 distinct CDR3 sequences, around three quarters of them singletons. These receptors' targets are unknown. The sequenced material came from CD4+ T cells from blood, cultured in vitro. These receptor sequences come from a human donor who had recovered from COVID-19. CDR3s leave out the opening cysteine and the closing phenylalanine or tryptophan. Fields, in order: V gene, CDR3 protein.

v_gene: TRBV7-9; CDR3aa: ASSLSPGNYGYT
v_gene: TRBV7-2; CDR3aa: ASRSRALFNTEAF
v_gene: TRBV2; CDR3aa: ASSEDRYVTLH
v_gene: TRBV6-1; CDR3aa: ASGTVYGYT
v_gene: TRBV6-2/TRBV6-3; CDR3aa: ASSYRDTPQH
v_gene: TRBV2; CDR3aa: ASGRDYSQETQY
v_gene: TRBV6-2/TRBV6-3; CDR3aa: ASLPGGGSQYSPLH
v_gene: TRBV29-1; CDR3aa: SVTQGTGGYT
v_gene: TRBV6-1; CDR3aa: ASRFSNQPQH
v_gene: TRBV19; CDR3aa: ASSTDKSQPQH
v_gene: TRBV7-9; CDR3aa: ASSPKQYTGELF
v_gene: TRBV20-1; CDR3aa: SARARTGVNYGYT
v_gene: TRBV12-3/TRBV12-4; CDR3aa: ASSSQGPLQGRNTEAF
v_gene: TRBV7-2; CDR3aa: ASSSQPPGVGEKLF
v_gene: TRBV20-1; CDR3aa: SARARVGLLGNYGYT
v_gene: TRBV30; CDR3aa: AWRTTGRSGNTIY
v_gene: TRBV28; CDR3aa: ASSRQGGWYGYT
v_gene: TRBV7-3; CDR3aa: ASSLGGRGAGETQY
v_gene: TRBV19; CDR3aa: ASSIERQTGELF
v_gene: TRBV7-9; CDR3aa: ASNSLRSHEQY
v_gene: TRBV7-9; CDR3aa: ASSLDLNAQPQH
v_gene: TRBV6-1; CDR3aa: ASSDRQGVNTEAF
v_gene: TRBV21-1; CDR3aa: ASSNEEMNGYT
v_gene: TRBV20-1; CDR3aa: SAYRDAGQETQY
v_gene: TRBV28; CDR3aa: ASSLVNYGYT
v_gene: TRBV7-9; CDR3aa: ASSLVWGGMNYGYT
v_gene: TRBV6-5; CDR3aa: ASSYSIGSTGELF
v_gene: TRBV7-6; CDR3aa: ASSLWGSEQY
v_gene: TRBV6-2/TRBV6-3; CDR3aa: ASSYVAAQETQY
v_gene: TRBV7-8; CDR3aa: ASSLGPKTGYYNEQF
v_gene: TRBV6-1; CDR3aa: APETSHEITLAISTDTQY
v_gene: TRBV6-1; CDR3aa: ATRRQGADYGYT